Given below is one T cell receptor beta chain in context. Its specificity is not known. This may be a read error: a much more frequent sequence differs by one nucleotide. This specimen belongs to a study of T cell repertoires in cytomegalovirus infection. Study-level results: Dominating the ex vivo response were TCR beta clonotypes that were CMV-specific and HLA-C-restricted.

Trimming cost V 10 bases and J 0 bases, with 21 bases left between them. This CDR3 region has 17 residues. Germline V gives CDR1 SGHTA, CDR2 FQGNSA. TCRdb ran MiXCR on the reads and lists one entry per CDR3 protein. The sample has hundreds of thousands of distinct CDR3 sequences, 24% seen once; the top ten hold 6.5% to 10%. The chain joins TRBV7-2 to TRBJ2-2; possible D gene TRBD1, 7 bases. This TCR was sampled from a human donor in good health (CMV status not recorded). Some clones in this sample may be carry-over from other donors' samples. The sequencing sample was made of CD8+ T cells from PBMCs. The CDR3 protein is CANRSDREVANTGELFF. CDR3 DNA: TGTGCCAACAGGTCCGACAGGGAGGTCGCGAACACCGGGGAGCTGTTTTTT.